The entry below describes one T cell receptor (beta chain). The germline V gene has CDR1 MNHNS and CDR2 SASEGT. The V and J ends lost 2 bases and 7 bases respectively, with 6 bases between them. CDR3 length: 12 residues. The data derive from a study of control samples from healthy donors and cancer patients. TCRdb's copy holds only in-frame clones and misses some; the assay was immunoSEQ multiplex PCR. The sample lists around 170,000 clones; about 90% were seen once. The chain carries TRBV6-1 and TRBJ1-5; D remains ambiguous. Sequencing was carried out using blood. This receptor was identified in a woman aged 30 to 39 in good health. CDR3 nucleotides: TGTGCCAGCAGTGAACCAAGGCAGCCCCAGCATTTT. Protein sequence: CASSEPRQPQHF.